Listed below are T cell receptor beta chains from one sample, sequenced in a study of CD8 T cells in ankylosing spondylitis. TCRdb re-analysed the 5' RACE reads in MiXCR, keeping a single row per CDR3 protein. The sample carries about 840,000 distinct CDR3 sequences, 10% to 15% recorded once. The sequenced material came from blood, either unsorted or a sorted T cell fraction (not recorded which). The origin of the receptors is a male donor with ankylosing spondylitis. CDR3s include the opening cysteine and the closing phenylalanine or tryptophan. The D gene is left open where the match is weak. Size is omitted from some rows. Given values are once, few, many or a class for expanded clones.

NA	TRBD1	TRBV6-5	TRBJ1-6	TGTGCCAGCAGTTACTCGACAGGGGCGGGCAATTCACCCCTCCACTTT	CASSYSTGAGNSPLHF
few	TRBD2	TRBV6-5	TRBJ2-1	TGTGCCAGCAGTTCACTAAGCGGGAGGGGTTCCTACAATGAGCAGTTCTTC	CASSSLSGRGSYNEQFF
many	TRBD1	TRBV20-1	TRBJ2-7	TGCAGTGCTAGAGATCCCCGACAGGGTAGCTACGAGCAGTACTTC	CSARDPRQGSYEQYF
many	NA	TRBV7-2	TRBJ1-3	TGTGCCAGCAGCTTGAGGGTCAGCTCTGGAAACACCATATATTTT	CASSLRVSSGNTIYF
NA	NA	TRBV12-3/TRBV12-4	TRBJ2-4	TGTGCCAGCAGTTTTGGTGGGGGGAACATTCAGTACTTC	CASSFGGGNIQYF
few	NA	TRBV10-3	TRBJ2-7	TGTGCCATCAGCTCGGGACTTTACGAGCAGTACTTC	CAISSGLYEQYF
NA	NA	TRBV5-6	TRBJ2-2	TGTGCCAGCAGCCCTGTTGGTCACGCGAACACCGGGGAGCTGTTTTTT	CASSPVGHANTGELFF
many	NA	TRBV29-1	TRBJ2-7	TGCAGCGTTTTGATTTTTGGGGGCGAGCAGTACTTC	CSVLIFGGEQYF
few	NA	TRBV10-3	TRBJ1-5	TGTGCCACGTCCCCGGCAAATCAGCCCCAGCATTTT	CATSPANQPQHF
once	NA	TRBV18	TRBJ2-5	TGTGCCAGCTCACCGCCGGGACTTCCGAAAGAGACCCAGTACTTC	CASSPPGLPKETQYF
NA	NA	TRBV5-1	TRBJ1-1	TGCGCCAGCAGCTTGGTCGGGGATGGTAGCGCTTTCTTT	CASSLVGDGSAFF
few	NA	TRBV4-2	TRBJ1-1	TGTGCCAGCAGCCAAGTGGTAGCGTTAGACACTGAAGCTTTCTTT	CASSQVVALDTEAFF
few	NA	TRBV20-1	TRBJ1-5	TGCAGTGCTAGAGATCCGGGTAGATGGAGCAATCAGCCCCAGCATTTT	CSARDPGRWSNQPQHF
many	NA	TRBV5-1	TRBJ2-1	TGCGCCAGCAGCCCCGGGACACACTCCTACAATGAGCAGTTCTTC	CASSPGTHSYNEQFF
many	NA	TRBV29-1	TRBJ2-4	TGCAGCGTGATACTAGGGGCGGCCAAAAACATTCAGTACTTC	CSVILGAAKNIQYF
few	NA	TRBV5-1	TRBJ2-7	TGCGCCAGCAGCTTGAACAGCCTGACCTACGAGCAGTACTTC	CASSLNSLTYEQYF
NA	TRBD2	TRBV20-1	TRBJ2-7	TGCAGTGCTACTGGGACTAGCTACTACGAGCAGTACTTC	CSATGTSYYEQYF
NA	NA	TRBV20-1	TRBJ2-3	TGCAGTGCTAGAGTTGATGCGGCAGATACGCAGTATTTT	CSARVDAADTQYF
NA	NA	TRBV18	TRBJ2-6	TGTGCCAGCTCACCACGGGGACCAGGGCCTGGGGCCAACGTCCTGACTTTC	CASSPRGPGPGANVLTF
few	TRBD1	TRBV20-1	TRBJ1-5	TGCAGTGCTAGAGCACACGGCGCAGGGGGCTTTCTGCAGCCCCAGCATTTT	CSARAHGAGGFLQPQHF
NA	TRBD2	TRBV7-3	TRBJ2-3	TGTGCCAGCAGCTTAGTAGCGGGGAGCGTGGGAGATACGCAGTATTTT	CASSLVAGSVGDTQYF
few	NA	TRBV10-3	TRBJ2-7	TGTGCCATCAGGGACACCACGACGGCCTACGAGCAGTACTTC	CAIRDTTTAYEQYF
many	TRBD1	TRBV20-1	TRBJ1-2	TGCAGTGCTACCCGACAGGGGGGCTACACCTTC	CSATRQGGYTF
NA	TRBD2	TRBV27	TRBJ2-7	TGTGCCAGCAGTCAACCGGGACTAGCCCTCTACGAGCAGTACTTC	CASSQPGLALYEQYF
NA	NA	TRBV5-4	TRBJ2-1	TGTGCCAGCAGCCCCGGGGGGCTTAAGAATGAGCAGTTCTTC	CASSPGGLKNEQFF
few	NA	TRBV11-2	TRBJ2-3	TGTGCCAGCAGCCCCGGTCTAACCGGGGAGCCGAGCGTGGATACGCAGTATTTT	CASSPGLTGEPSVDTQYF
many	NA	TRBV12-3/TRBV12-4	TRBJ2-7	TGTGCCAGCAGTTTCCAGGGGCTATATAGGGGCGAGCAGTACTTC	CASSFQGLYRGEQYF
few	TRBD1	TRBV4-2	TRBJ2-2	TGTGCCAGCAGCCTGGGACAGGGGAGAGCGATAGGGGAGCTGTTTTTT	CASSLGQGRAIGELFF
NA	TRBD1	TRBV28	TRBJ1-2	TGTGCCAGCAGTTTACCCTGGACAGGGGATGGCTACACCTTC	CASSLPWTGDGYTF
few	NA	TRBV12-3/TRBV12-4	TRBJ1-1	TGTGCCAGCAGTTTTTCCCAGACAGGGAACACTGAAGCTTTCTTT	CASSFSQTGNTEAFF
NA	TRBD1	TRBV12-3/TRBV12-4	TRBJ2-7	TGTGCCAGCAGGGAGACAGGGGGCCGGTACGAGCAGTACTTC	CASRETGGRYEQYF
NA	NA	TRBV27	TRBJ1-2	TGTGCCAGCAGTTCTCGGCCCACTAATGGCTACACCTTC	CASSSRPTNGYTF
few	TRBD1	TRBV7-9	TRBJ2-7	TGTGCCAGCAGCTTAACCAAGACAGGGTCCTACGAGCAGTACTTC	CASSLTKTGSYEQYF
NA	NA	TRBV11-3	TRBJ2-6	TGTGCCAGCAGCACCGGGACTTCCTCTGGGGCCAACGTCCTGACTTTC	CASSTGTSSGANVLTF
few	NA	TRBV27	TRBJ2-5	TGTGCCAGCAGTAGCCGGGGCCACCAAGAGACCCAGTACTTC	CASSSRGHQETQYF
NA	NA	TRBV7-2	TRBJ2-7	TGTGCCAGCAGCCCCGAGGGGCTCGGATACGAGCAGTACTTC	CASSPEGLGYEQYF
NA	TRBD2	TRBV6-2/TRBV6-3	TRBJ2-1	TGTGCCAGCAGTTCCAGAACAGCGGGAGTAGTGTCTGAGCAGTTCTTC	CASSSRTAGVVSEQFF
many	NA	TRBV5-1	TRBJ2-3	TGCGCCAGCAGCTTCCGAGAAGGGGATACGCAGTATTTT	CASSFREGDTQYF
few	NA	TRBV7-9	TRBJ2-5	TGTGCCAGCAGGCGGGACGGTCAAGAGACCCAGTACTTC	CASRRDGQETQYF
few	NA	TRBV20-1	TRBJ1-1	TGCAGTGCTAGCACGATCAGAGCTGAAGCTTTCTTT	CSASTIRAEAFF